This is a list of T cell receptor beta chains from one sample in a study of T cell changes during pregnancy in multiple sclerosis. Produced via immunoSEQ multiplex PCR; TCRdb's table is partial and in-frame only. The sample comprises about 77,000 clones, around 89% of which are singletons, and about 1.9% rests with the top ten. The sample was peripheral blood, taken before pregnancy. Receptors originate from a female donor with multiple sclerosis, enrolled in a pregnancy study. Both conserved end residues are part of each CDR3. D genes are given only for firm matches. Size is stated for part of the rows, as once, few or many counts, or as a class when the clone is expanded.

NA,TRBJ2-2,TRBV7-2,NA,CASSLSAGYGGELFF,TGTGCCAGCAGCTTATCTGCGGGATATGGCGGGGAGCTGTTTTTT
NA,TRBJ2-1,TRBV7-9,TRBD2,CASSPPTSGNYNEQFF,TGTGCCAGCAGCCCGCCCACTAGCGGGAATTACAATGAGCAGTTCTTC
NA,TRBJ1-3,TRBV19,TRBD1,CASSFGTVLSSGNTIYF,TGTGCCAGTAGCTTCGGGACAGTGCTTAGCTCTGGAAACACCATATATTTT
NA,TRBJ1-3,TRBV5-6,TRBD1,CASSADRGFQNTIYF,TGTGCCAGCAGCGCCGACAGGGGTTTCCAAAACACCATATATTTT
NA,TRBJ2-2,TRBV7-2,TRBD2,CASSLFSGGYTGELFF,TGTGCCAGCAGCTTATTCAGCGGGGGGTACACCGGGGAGCTGTTTTTT
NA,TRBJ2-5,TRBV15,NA,CATSRAAGETQYF,TGTGCCACCAGCAGGGCCGCGGGCGAGACCCAGTACTTC
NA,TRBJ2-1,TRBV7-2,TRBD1,CASMRQGWNEQFF,TGTGCCAGCATGCGACAGGGGTGGAATGAGCAGTTCTTC
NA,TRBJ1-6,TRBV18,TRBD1,CASSPSTGGMSPLHF,TGTGCCAGCTCACCCTCGACAGGGGGAATGTCACCCCTCCACTTT
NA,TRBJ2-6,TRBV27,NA,CASGAETVLSGANVLTF,TGTGCCAGCGGAGCCGAGACAGTCCTCTCTGGGGCCAACGTCCTGACTTTC
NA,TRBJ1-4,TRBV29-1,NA,CSVARGDEKLFF,TGCAGCGTTGCCAGGGGAGATGAAAAACTGTTTTTT
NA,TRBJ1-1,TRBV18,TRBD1,CASSRTGALMNTEAFF,TGTGCCAGCTCACGGACAGGGGCTTTGATGAACACTGAAGCTTTCTTT
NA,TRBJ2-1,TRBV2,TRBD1,CANSGQGYNEQFF,TGTGCCAATTCGGGACAGGGGTACAATGAGCAGTTCTTC
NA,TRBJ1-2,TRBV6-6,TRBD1,CASSYPPGQNYGYTF,TGTGCCAGCAGTTACCCCCCGGGACAGAACTATGGCTACACCTTC
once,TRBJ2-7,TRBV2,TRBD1,CASRRDRPYEQYF,TGTGCCAGCAGAAGGGACAGGCCCTACGAGCAGTACTTC
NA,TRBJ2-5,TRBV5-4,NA,CASSFLYGGGAQETQYF,TGTGCCAGCAGCTTCTTATACGGAGGGGGGGCCCAAGAGACCCAGTACTTC
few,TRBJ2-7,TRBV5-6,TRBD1,CASSPGLRGWYEQYF,TGTGCCAGCAGCCCAGGACTCAGGGGGTGGTACGAGCAGTACTTC
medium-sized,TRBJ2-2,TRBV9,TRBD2,CASSVETGGTGELFF,TGTGCCAGCAGCGTAGAGACGGGGGGGACCGGGGAGCTGTTTTTT
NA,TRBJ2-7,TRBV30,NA,CAWRDGIGAEQYF,TGTGCCTGGAGGGACGGGATCGGCGCCGAGCAGTACTTC
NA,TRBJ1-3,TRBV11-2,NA,CASSLGASGNTIYF,TGTGCCAGCAGCTTGGGGGCCTCTGGAAACACCATATATTTT